These T cell receptor beta chains were read from a single sample in a study of blood T cell repertoires in COVID-19. Assay: immunoSEQ multiplex PCR; the TCRdb copy retains only in-frame clones and omits some. Of over 250,000 clones in the sample, about 91% are singletons; the top ten hold under 3%. Sequencing was performed on peripheral blood. The source is a person aged 18 to 35 with COVID-19, enrolled during active disease. Each CDR3 is given with its conserved first and last residue. D genes are given only for firm matches. Clone sizes are given selectively: once, few, many, or a class where the clone is expanded.

-	TRBJ2-7	TRBV19	-	CASSIGGHEQYF	TGTGCCAGTAGTATCGGCGGGCACGAGCAGTACTTC
-	TRBJ2-3	TRBV19	TRBD1	CASSIPRDSLRADTQYF	TGTGCCAGTAGTATTCCCCGGGACAGCCTACGGGCAGATACGCAGTATTTT
-	TRBJ2-7	TRBV18	TRBD2	CASSPPAGAIYEQYF	TGTGCCAGCTCCCCTCCAGCGGGAGCAATCTACGAGCAGTACTTC
-	TRBJ2-5	TRBV19	-	CASRPSRQETQYF	TGTGCCAGTAGACCGAGCCGTCAAGAGACCCAGTACTTC
-	TRBJ2-3	TRBV5-6	TRBD2	CASSPPGLDDTQYF	TGTGCCAGCAGCCCGCCGGGACTAGATGATACGCAGTATTTT
-	TRBJ2-1	TRBV5-1	-	CASSLESSDNNEQFF	TGCGCCAGCAGCTTGGAGTCTAGCGATAACAATGAGCAGTTCTTC
once	TRBJ2-2	TRBV13	TRBD2	CASSYLAGGQPGELFF	TGTGCCAGCAGCTACCTAGCGGGAGGGCAGCCCGGGGAGCTGTTTTTT
-	TRBJ2-3	TRBV5-1	TRBD2	CASSWAAGEGADTQYF	TGCGCCAGCAGCTGGGCGGCGGGAGAGGGCGCAGATACGCAGTATTTT
-	TRBJ1-5	TRBV2	-	CASSEVAGLGQPQHF	TGTGCCAGCAGTGAAGTGGCAGGGTTAGGTCAGCCCCAGCATTTT
-	TRBJ1-1	TRBV5-5	TRBD1	CASSYGTGTEAFF	TGTGCCAGCAGCTATGGGACAGGCACTGAAGCTTTCTTT
-	TRBJ1-5	TRBV21-1	-	CASSLQGDGSNQPQHF	TGTGCCAGCAGCTTACAGGGGGATGGAAGCAATCAGCCCCAGCATTTT
once	TRBJ2-1	TRBV7-3	TRBD2	CASSLLPGLKNNEQFF	TGTGCCAGCAGCTTACTCCCGGGACTAAAAAACAATGAGCAGTTCTTC
-	TRBJ2-7	TRBV7-8	-	CASSLQVTSYEQYF	TGTGCCAGCAGCTTACAGGTCACTTCCTACGAGCAGTACTTC
-	TRBJ2-1	TRBV11-2	TRBD1	CASSHRGSTLSDQFF	TGTGCCAGCAGCCACAGGGGCTCGACCTTGAGCGATCAGTTCTTC
-	TRBJ2-7	TRBV24-1	-	CATSDHRSFYEQYF	TGTGCCACCAGTGATCACAGGTCCTTCTACGAGCAGTACTTC
-	TRBJ2-6	TRBV24-1	-	CATSDSVSGANVLTF	TGTGCCACCAGTGACTCTGTGTCTGGGGCCAACGTCCTGACTTTC
-	TRBJ1-1	TRBV10-1	-	CARVGGVNTEAFF	TGCGCCCGGGTGGGAGGGGTGAACACTGAAGCTTTCTTT
-	TRBJ1-4	TRBV29-1	-	CSAQALGAEKLFF	TGCAGCGCCCAGGCCCTAGGGGCTGAAAAACTGTTTTTT
once	TRBJ2-3	TRBV6-4	TRBD1	CASSAQGATDTQYF	TGTGCCAGCAGTGCTCAGGGGGCCACAGATACGCAGTATTTT
-	TRBJ1-1	TRBV10-1	-	CASSRSISGTEAFF	TGCGCCAGCAGTCGATCAATATCCGGGACTGAAGCTTTCTTT
-	TRBJ1-6	TRBV12-3/TRBV12-4	-	CASTAGFNSPLHF	TGTGCCAGCACGGCAGGTTTCAATTCACCCCTCCACTTT
-	TRBJ2-1	TRBV9	-	CASSVANYAAEQFF	TGTGCCAGCAGCGTAGCCAACTATGCCGCTGAGCAGTTCTTC
-	TRBJ2-5	TRBV5-1	TRBD1	CASRLQGEETQYF	TGCGCCAGCAGACTACAGGGGGAAGAGACCCAGTACTTC
-	TRBJ2-7	TRBV24-1	TRBD1	CATSGGSTYEQYF	TGTGCCACTTCAGGGGGTAGTACCTACGAGCAGTACTTC
-	TRBJ2-7	TRBV29-1	TRBD2	CSVRTSGSLFEQYF	TGCAGCGTACGGACTAGCGGGAGCTTATTCGAGCAGTACTTC
-	TRBJ2-2	TRBV19	TRBD2	CASNIGLAGGRNTGELFF	TGTGCCAGTAATATAGGACTAGCGGGAGGGAGGAACACCGGGGAGCTGTTTTTT
-	TRBJ1-1	TRBV27	TRBD1	CASSRDRGLNTEAFF	TGTGCCAGCAGTCGGGACAGGGGGCTTAACACTGAAGCTTTCTTT
-	TRBJ2-1	TRBV19	TRBD2	CASSPGLAGKVGEQFF	TGTGCCAGTAGTCCGGGACTAGCGGGAAAAGTAGGTGAGCAGTTCTTC
-	TRBJ2-1	TRBV6-5	TRBD2	CASTLAGGREQFF	TGTGCCAGCACACTAGCGGGAGGGAGGGAGCAGTTCTTC
once	TRBJ1-6	TRBV5-1	-	CASSLSGANSPLHF	TGCGCCAGCAGCTTGTCAGGGGCTAATTCACCCCTCCACTTT
-	TRBJ2-2	TRBV24-1	TRBD2	CATSARSGVAGESGELFF	TGTGCCACCAGTGCACGATCAGGGGTAGCGGGGGAATCCGGGGAGCTGTTTTTT
-	TRBJ1-1	TRBV10-3	TRBD1	CATGQGPTTEAFF	TGTGCCACCGGACAGGGACCCACCACTGAAGCTTTCTTT
once	TRBJ1-2	TRBV12-3/TRBV12-4	-	CASSLAGYGYTF	TGTGCCAGCAGTTTGGCAGGGTATGGCTACACCTTC
-	TRBJ1-2	TRBV11-2	TRBD1	CASSSSPWTGESYGYTF	TGTGCCAGCAGCTCTAGCCCCTGGACAGGGGAAAGCTATGGCTACACCTTC
-	TRBJ2-7	TRBV6-2/TRBV6-3	-	CASSHKDSAYEQYF	TGTGCCAGCAGTCACAAGGACAGCGCCTACGAGCAGTACTTC
-	TRBJ1-2	TRBV11-2	-	CASSLGTVGYTF	TGTGCCAGCAGCTTAGGCACGGTCGGCTACACCTTC
-	TRBJ2-5	TRBV5-1	-	CASSSSGAQETQYF	TGCGCCAGCAGCTCCTCAGGGGCCCAAGAGACCCAGTACTTC
-	TRBJ2-6	TRBV18	-	CASSPLGQSVSGANVLTF	TGTGCCAGCTCACCGCTAGGACAGTCGGTCTCTGGGGCCAACGTCCTGACTTTC
-	TRBJ2-7	TRBV4-3	-	CASSQANNYEQYF	TGCGCCAGCAGCCAAGCTAATAACTACGAGCAGTACTTC
-	TRBJ2-1	TRBV27	-	CASSPAGRRNEQFF	TGTGCCAGCAGCCCCGCGGGGAGGCGGAATGAGCAGTTCTTC
-	TRBJ2-1	TRBV25-1	-	CASSESGERGGGNEQFF	TGTGCCAGCAGTGAATCGGGGGAGCGAGGGGGAGGGAATGAGCAGTTCTTC
-	TRBJ1-2	TRBV11-2	TRBD1	CASSLPLRDRAGYTF	TGTGCCAGCAGCTTACCCCTCCGGGACAGGGCCGGCTACACCTTC
-	TRBJ2-7	TRBV27	-	CASSLDAGRSYEQYF	TGTGCCAGCAGTTTAGACGCGGGTCGCTCCTACGAGCAGTACTTC
-	TRBJ1-1	TRBV27	-	CASSLGPQAGNTEAFF	TGTGCCAGCAGTTTAGGTCCCCAGGCCGGTAACACTGAAGCTTTCTTT
-	TRBJ1-5	TRBV24-1	-	CATSRGGSNQPQHF	TGTGCCACCTCGAGGGGGGGTAGCAATCAGCCCCAGCATTTT
-	TRBJ2-1	TRBV14	TRBD2	CASSQERGTYNEQFF	TGTGCCAGCAGCCAAGAGCGGGGGACCTACAATGAGCAGTTCTTC
-	TRBJ2-7	TRBV7-8	TRBD1	CASSRGGQGASEQYF	TGTGCCAGCAGCAGAGGGGGGCAGGGGGCAAGCGAGCAGTACTTC
-	TRBJ2-1	TRBV27	TRBD1	CASSFSLLGQGSYNEQFF	TGTGCCAGCAGTTTCTCCCTCCTTGGACAGGGTTCCTACAATGAGCAGTTCTTC
few	TRBJ1-2	TRBV7-9	-	CASSTLPDTLYGYTF	TGTGCCAGCAGCACCTTACCCGACACCCTCTATGGCTACACCTTC
-	TRBJ1-3	TRBV7-3	TRBD1	CASGGTDSGNTIYF	TGTGCCAGCGGGGGGACAGACTCTGGAAACACCATATATTTT
-	TRBJ1-3	TRBV5-1	-	CASSALWGGNTIYF	TGCGCCAGCAGCGCCCTCTGGGGCGGAAACACCATATATTTT
-	TRBJ2-7	TRBV19	TRBD1	CASSRGQGSSYEQYF	TGTGCCAGTAGTAGGGGACAGGGGAGCTCCTACGAGCAGTACTTC
once	TRBJ1-3	TRBV7-9	TRBD1	CASSMTGSYTIYF	TGTGCCAGCAGCATGACAGGGTCTTACACCATATATTTT